The source of this TCR beta chain is a study of vaccination and CD4 T cells after COVID-19. In this sample, this clonotype turned up a few times. Its antigen is as yet unknown. Documented treatment: approximately nine-day PBMC culture with coronavirus spike peptide pools or control peptides (ViraFEST assay). A half-volume replacement of the medium with fresh IL-2 medium was performed on days 3 and 7. CD4+ T cells that had been cultured provided DNA sequenced with the Oncomine TCR Beta short-read assay. TCRdb itself ran the PCR reads through MiXCR, one entry per CDR3 protein. The sample comprises almost 15,000 distinct CDR3 sequences, 20% to 25% of which are singletons, and 12% rests with the top ten. With 3 bases removed from V and 9 bases from J, the gap between germline ends came to 15 bases. Germline CDR1 reads SNHLY; CDR2 reads FYNNEI. The CDR3 sequence is 14 residues long.

The chain employs TRBV2 and TRBJ2-1; maybe TRBD2 (5 bases). This sample comprised CD4+ T cells from blood, cultured in vitro, obtained before SARS-CoV-2 vaccination. This receptor was identified in a human donor who received a COVID-19 vaccine. The CDR3 sequence: CASSEVGDESEQFF. CDR3 DNA: TGTGCCAGCAGTGAGGTCGGGGATGAGAGTGAGCAGTTCTTC.